This TCR beta chain was captured by sequencing in a study of cytomegalovirus exposure and HLA in healthy donors. Looking at the study overall: Earlier findings included 90 million to 120 million unique TCR beta sequences obtained from about 179 million T cells.

Use of 60 Vbeta and 13 Jbeta primers characterized the PCR. Sequenced by immunoSEQ multiplex PCR; TCRdb stores in-frame clones only, minus some. The sample lists roughly 120,000 clones, 79% occurring once. CDR1 and CDR2 (germline): MGHRA, YSYEKL. V trimming: 3 bases; J trimming: 4 bases; junction bases outside the gene matches: 8. CDR3 length equals 17 residues. The rearrangement joins TRBV4-1 to TRBJ2-5, with 13 bases fitting TRBD2. This TCR was sampled from a man between 18 and 35 years old in good health and CMV-seronegative. The specimen sequenced was PBMCs. The CDR3 DNA is TGCGCCAGCAGCCAGGTTCGGACTAGCGGGAGAGGAGAGACCCAGTACTTC. Translation: CASSQVRTSGRGETQYF.